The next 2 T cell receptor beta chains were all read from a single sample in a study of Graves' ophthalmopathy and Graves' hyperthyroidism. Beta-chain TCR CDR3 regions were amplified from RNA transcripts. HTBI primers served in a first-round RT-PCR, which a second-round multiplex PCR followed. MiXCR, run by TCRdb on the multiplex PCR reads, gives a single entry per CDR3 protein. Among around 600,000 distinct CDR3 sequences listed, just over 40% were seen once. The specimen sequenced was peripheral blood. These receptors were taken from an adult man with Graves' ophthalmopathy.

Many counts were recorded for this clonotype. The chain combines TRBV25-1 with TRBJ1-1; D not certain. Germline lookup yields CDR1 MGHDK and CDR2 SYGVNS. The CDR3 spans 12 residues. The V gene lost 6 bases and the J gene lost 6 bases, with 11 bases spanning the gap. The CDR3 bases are TGTGCCAGCAGGGAAGGGAGGGCTGAAGCTTTCTTT. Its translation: CASREGRAEAFF.

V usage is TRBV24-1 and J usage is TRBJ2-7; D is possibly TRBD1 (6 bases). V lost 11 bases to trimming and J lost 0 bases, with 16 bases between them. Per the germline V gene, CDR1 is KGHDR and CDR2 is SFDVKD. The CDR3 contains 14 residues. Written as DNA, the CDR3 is TGTGCCAGCAGACGACAGGACCTCTCCTACGAGCAGTACTTC. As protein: CASRRQDLSYEQYF.